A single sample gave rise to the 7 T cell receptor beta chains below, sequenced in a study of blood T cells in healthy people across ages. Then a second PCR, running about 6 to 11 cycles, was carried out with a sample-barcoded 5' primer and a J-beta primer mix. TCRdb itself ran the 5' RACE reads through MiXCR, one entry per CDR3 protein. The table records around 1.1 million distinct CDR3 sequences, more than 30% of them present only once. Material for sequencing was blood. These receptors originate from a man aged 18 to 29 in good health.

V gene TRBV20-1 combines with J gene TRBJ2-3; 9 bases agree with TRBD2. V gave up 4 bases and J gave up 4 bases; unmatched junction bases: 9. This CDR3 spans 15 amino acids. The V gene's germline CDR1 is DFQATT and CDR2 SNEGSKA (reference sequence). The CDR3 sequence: CSANRRRGGPDTQYF. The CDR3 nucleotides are TGCAGTGCTAACCGGCGGCGGGGGGGCCCAGATACGCAGTATTTT.

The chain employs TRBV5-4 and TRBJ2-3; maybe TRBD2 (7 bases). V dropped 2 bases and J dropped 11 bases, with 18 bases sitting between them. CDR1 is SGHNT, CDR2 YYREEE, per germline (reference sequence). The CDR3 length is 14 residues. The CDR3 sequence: CASSLGGLSRGQYF. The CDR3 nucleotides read TGTGCCAGCAGCTTAGGGGGACTAAGCAGGGGGCAGTATTTT.

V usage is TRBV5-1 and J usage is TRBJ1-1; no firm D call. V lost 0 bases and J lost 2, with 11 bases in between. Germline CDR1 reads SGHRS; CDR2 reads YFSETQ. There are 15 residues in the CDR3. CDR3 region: CASSLAPASNTEAFF. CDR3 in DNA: TGCGCCAGCAGCTTGGCCCCAGCAAGCAACACTGAAGCTTTCTTT.

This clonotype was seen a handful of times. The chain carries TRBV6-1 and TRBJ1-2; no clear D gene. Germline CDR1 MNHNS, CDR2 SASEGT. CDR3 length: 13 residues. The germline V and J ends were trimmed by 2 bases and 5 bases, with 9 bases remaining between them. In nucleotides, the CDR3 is TGTGCCAGCAGTGAAAGGGCGGGATATGGCTACACCTTC. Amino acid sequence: CASSERAGYGYTF.

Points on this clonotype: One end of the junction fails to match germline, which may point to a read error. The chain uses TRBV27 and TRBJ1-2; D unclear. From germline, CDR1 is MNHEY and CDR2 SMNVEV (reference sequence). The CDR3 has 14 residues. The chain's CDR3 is CASRPLTEFYGCTF. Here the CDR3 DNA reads TGTGCCAGCCGACCCCTGACGGAGTTCTATGGCTGCACCTTC.

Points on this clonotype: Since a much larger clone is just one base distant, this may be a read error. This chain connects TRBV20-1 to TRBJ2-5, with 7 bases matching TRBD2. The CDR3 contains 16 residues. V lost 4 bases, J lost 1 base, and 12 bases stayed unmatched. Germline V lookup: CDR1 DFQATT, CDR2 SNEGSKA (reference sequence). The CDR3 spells CSAKWASGYSQETQYF. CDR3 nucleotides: TGCAGTGCTAAGTGGGCTAGCGGCTACAGCCAAGAGACCCAGTACTTC.

DNA of the CDR3: TGTGCCAGCAGTTTTCAGACCGGGTTAGGGGAAAAACTGTTTTTT. Translating it yields CASSFQTGLGEKLFF. V gene TRBV28 combines with J gene TRBJ1-4; D ambiguous. There are 15 residues in the CDR3. Germline lookup yields CDR1 MDHEN and CDR2 SYDVKM. The V end lost 3 bases, the J end lost 8 bases, and 16 bases lay between the germline ends.